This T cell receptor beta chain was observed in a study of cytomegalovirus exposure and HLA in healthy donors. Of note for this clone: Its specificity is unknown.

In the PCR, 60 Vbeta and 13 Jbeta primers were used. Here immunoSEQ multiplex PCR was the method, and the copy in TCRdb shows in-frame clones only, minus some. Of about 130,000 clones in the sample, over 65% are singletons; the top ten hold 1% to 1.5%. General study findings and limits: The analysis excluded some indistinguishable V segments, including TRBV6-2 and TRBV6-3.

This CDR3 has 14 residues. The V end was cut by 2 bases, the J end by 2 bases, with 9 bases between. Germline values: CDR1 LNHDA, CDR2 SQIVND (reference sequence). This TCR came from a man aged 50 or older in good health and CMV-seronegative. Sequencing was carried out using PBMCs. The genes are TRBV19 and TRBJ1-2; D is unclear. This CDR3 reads CASSIYSSNYGYTF. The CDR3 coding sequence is TGTGCCAGTAGTATATATTCCTCGAACTATGGCTACACCTTC.